The 9 T cell receptor beta chains below come from one sample, sequenced in a study of blood T cell repertoires in COVID-19. Sequenced by immunoSEQ multiplex PCR; TCRdb stores in-frame clones only, minus some. This table holds fewer than 350,000 clones, roughly 90% found once. The sample was peripheral blood. These receptor sequences come from a man aged 18-30 years with active or convalescent COVID-19.

The gene calls are TRBV7-9 and TRBJ1-5; 9 bases map to TRBD1. V lost 5 bases to trimming and J lost 7 bases; unmatched junction nucleotides: 12. The CDR3 extends over 16 amino acids. Germline assignment: CDR1 SEHNR and CDR2 FQNEAQ (reference sequence). CDR3 coding DNA: TGTGCCAGCAGCCCGGGACAGGGACCTTCTTTGCAGCCCCAGCATTTT. It specifies CASSPGQGPSLQPQHF.

This clone was seen a handful of times. This chain joins TRBV6-4 and TRBJ2-1; D uncertain. The V end lost 2 bases, the J end lost 5 bases, and 4 bases lay between the germline ends. The germline CDR1 and CDR2 sequences are MRHNA and SNTAGT. The CDR3 contains 12 residues. The CDR3 sequence: CASSDANNEQFF. As DNA, the CDR3 is TGTGCCAGCAGTGACGCTAACAATGAGCAGTTCTTC.

The chain uses TRBV7-9 and TRBJ2-5; 7 bases agree with TRBD2. CDR1 SEHNR and CDR2 FQNEAQ come from the germline V gene (reference sequence). There are 14 residues in the CDR3. V lost 5 bases, J lost 2 bases, and 5 bases stayed unmatched. In DNA, the CDR3 is TGTGCCAGCAGCCTCGGAGCGGGGCAAGAGACCCAGTACTTC. Translating gives CASSLGAGQETQYF.

This clone was seen more than once but under ten times. This chain connects TRBV6-6 to TRBJ1-2; 7 bases match TRBD1. The junction had 11 bases not matched to a gene; V was cut back by 4 bases and J by 6 bases. Germline CDR1 reads MNHNY; CDR2 reads SVGAGI (reference sequence). The CDR3 length is 15 residues. The CDR3 region is CASSSYQTGQNGYTF. Written as DNA, the CDR3 is TGTGCCAGCAGTTCATACCAGACAGGGCAGAATGGCTACACCTTC.

The rearrangement joins TRBV6-6 to TRBJ1-2, with a weak D call TRBD1 (6 bases). The CDR3 has 15 amino acids. Germline CDR1 and CDR2: MNHNY and SVGAGI (reference sequence). Trimming removed 0 bases from V and 4 bases from J, with 12 bases in between. The chain's CDR3 is CASSYSMRGGYGYTF. Written as DNA, the CDR3 is TGTGCCAGCAGTTACTCGATGAGAGGGGGCTATGGCTACACCTTC.

The rearrangement joins TRBV7-2 to TRBJ2-1, with TRBD2 matching 10 bases. With V trimmed by 4 bases and J by 6 bases, 9 bases remained unmatched. The germline gives CDR1 SGHTA, CDR2 FQGNSA. The CDR3 consists of 16 residues. CDR3 sequence: CASSSSGLAVLNEQFF. CDR3 sequence (DNA): TGTGCCAGCAGCTCCTCAGGACTAGCGGTACTCAATGAGCAGTTCTTC.

The chain uses TRBV24-1 and TRBJ1-5; maybe TRBD1 (6 bases). Germline assignment: CDR1 KGHDR and CDR2 SFDVKD. V lost 2 bases and J lost 4, with 23 bases in between. The CDR3 is made up of 19 amino acids. For the CDR3, the DNA is TGTGCCACCAGTGATTCTCCCGGGACAATAAGTACCGGGAATCAGCCCCAGCATTTT. Its translation is CATSDSPGTISTGNQPQHF.

The chain employs TRBV20-1 and TRBJ1-3; unclear D gene. The CDR3 has 14 amino acids. Deletions cut 3 bases from V and 9 bases from J, with 18 bases between. Germline V CDR1 and CDR2: DFQATT, SNEGSKA (reference sequence). The CDR3, as DNA: TGCAGTGCTAGTAGCCGAGACACCCGATTCACCATATATTTT. This sequence encodes CSASSRDTRFTIYF.

The CDR3 DNA follows: TGCGCCAGCAGCCAAACCTTGGGACTAGTAGAAGATACGCAGTATTTT. It yields the protein CASSQTLGLVEDTQYF. The chain carries TRBV4-3 and TRBJ2-3; 8 nucleotides align to TRBD2. Germline V gives CDR1 LGHNA, CDR2 YSLEER. This CDR3 spans 16 amino acids. V was pared by 2 bases and J by 5 bases, with 9 bases of the junction left unmatched.